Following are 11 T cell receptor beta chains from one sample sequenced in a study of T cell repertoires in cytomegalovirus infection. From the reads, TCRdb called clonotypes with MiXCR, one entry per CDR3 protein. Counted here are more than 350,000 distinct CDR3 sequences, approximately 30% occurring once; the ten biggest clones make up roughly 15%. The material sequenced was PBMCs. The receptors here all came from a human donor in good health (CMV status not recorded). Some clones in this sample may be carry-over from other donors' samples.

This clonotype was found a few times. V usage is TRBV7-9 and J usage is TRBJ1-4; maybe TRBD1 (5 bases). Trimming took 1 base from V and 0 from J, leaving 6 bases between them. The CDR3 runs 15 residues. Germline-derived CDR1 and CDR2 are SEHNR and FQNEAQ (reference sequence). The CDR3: CASSLGTSTNEKLFF. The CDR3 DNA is TGTGCCAGCAGCTTAGGGACATCAACTAATGAAAAACTGTTTTTT.

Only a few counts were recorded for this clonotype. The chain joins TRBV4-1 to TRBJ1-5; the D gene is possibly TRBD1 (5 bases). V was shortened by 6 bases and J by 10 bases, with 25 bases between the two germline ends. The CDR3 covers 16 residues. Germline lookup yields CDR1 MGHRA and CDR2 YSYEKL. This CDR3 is CASRSVLGEGEEPQHF. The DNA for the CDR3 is TGCGCCAGCAGAAGTGTTCTGGGGGAGGGAGAGGAACCCCAGCATTTT.

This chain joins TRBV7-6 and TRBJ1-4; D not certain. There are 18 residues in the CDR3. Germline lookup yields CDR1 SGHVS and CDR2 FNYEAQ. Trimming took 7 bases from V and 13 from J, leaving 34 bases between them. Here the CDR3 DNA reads TGTGCCAGCATCTTCGCGCCCCTGGCGGGCCGGCGCGATGGAGGACTGTTTTTT. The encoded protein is CASIFAPLAGRRDGGLFF.

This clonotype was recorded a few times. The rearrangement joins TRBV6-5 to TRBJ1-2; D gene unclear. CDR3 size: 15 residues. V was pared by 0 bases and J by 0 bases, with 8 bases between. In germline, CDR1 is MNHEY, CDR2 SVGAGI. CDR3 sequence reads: CASSYSKAANYGYTF. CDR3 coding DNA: TGTGCCAGCAGTTACTCGAAGGCAGCTAACTATGGCTACACCTTC.

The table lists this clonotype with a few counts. The CDR3 DNA is TGTGCCTCGGCGGGGATCTCCTACGAGCAGTACTTC. It specifies CASAGISYEQYF. The genes are TRBV13 and TRBJ2-7; D possibly corresponds to TRBD2 (6 bases). The CDR3 contains 12 residues. In germline, CDR1 is PRHDT, CDR2 FYEKMQ (reference sequence). V lost 11 bases to trimming and J lost 0 bases, with 11 bases between them.

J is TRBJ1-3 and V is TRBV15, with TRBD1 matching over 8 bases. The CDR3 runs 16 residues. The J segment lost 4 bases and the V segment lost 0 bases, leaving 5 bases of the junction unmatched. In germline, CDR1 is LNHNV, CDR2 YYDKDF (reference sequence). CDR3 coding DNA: TGTGCCACCAGCAGAGAGCGCAGGGGGCAAGGAAACACCATATATTTT. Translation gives CATSRERRGQGNTIYF.

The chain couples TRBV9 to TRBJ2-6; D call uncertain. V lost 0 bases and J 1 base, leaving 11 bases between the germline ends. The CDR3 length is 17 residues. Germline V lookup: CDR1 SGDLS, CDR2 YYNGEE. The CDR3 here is CASSVAVGKSGANVLTF. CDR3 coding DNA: TGTGCCAGCAGCGTAGCGGTAGGGAAGTCTGGGGCCAACGTCCTGACTTTC. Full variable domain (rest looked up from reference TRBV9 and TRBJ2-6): DSGVTQTPKHLITATGQRVTLRCSPRSGDLSVYWYQQSLDQGLQFLIQYYNGEERAKGNILERFSAQQFPDLHSELNLSSLELGDSALYFCASSVAVGKSGANVLTFGAGSRLTVL.

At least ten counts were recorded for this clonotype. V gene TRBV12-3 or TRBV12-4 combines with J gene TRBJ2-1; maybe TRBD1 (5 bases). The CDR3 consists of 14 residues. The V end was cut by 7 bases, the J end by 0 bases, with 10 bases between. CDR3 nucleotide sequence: TGTGCCAGCACCCGACAGAGCTCCTACAATGAGCAGTTCTTC. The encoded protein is CASTRQSSYNEQFF.

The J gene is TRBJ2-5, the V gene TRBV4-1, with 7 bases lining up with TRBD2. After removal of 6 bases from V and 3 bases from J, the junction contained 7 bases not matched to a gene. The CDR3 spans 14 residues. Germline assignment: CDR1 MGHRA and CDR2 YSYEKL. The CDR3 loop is CASRRTGLKETQYF. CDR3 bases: TGCGCCAGCAGGAGGACGGGACTAAAAGAGACCCAGTACTTC.

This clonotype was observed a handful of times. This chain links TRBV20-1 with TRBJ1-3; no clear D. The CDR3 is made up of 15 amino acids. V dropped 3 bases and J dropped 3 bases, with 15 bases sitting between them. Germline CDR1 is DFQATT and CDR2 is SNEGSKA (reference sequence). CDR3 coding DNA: TGCAGTGCTAGGGGCGGTGGGGTAGGTGGAAACACCATATATTTT. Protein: CSARGGGVGGNTIYF.

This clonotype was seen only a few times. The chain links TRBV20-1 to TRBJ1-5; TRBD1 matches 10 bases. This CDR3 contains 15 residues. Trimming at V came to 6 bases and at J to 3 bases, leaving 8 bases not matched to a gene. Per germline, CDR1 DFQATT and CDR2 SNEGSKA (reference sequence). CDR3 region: CSALPGQGFNQPQHF. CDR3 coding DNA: TGCAGTGCCCTACCGGGACAGGGGTTCAATCAGCCCCAGCATTTT.